This T cell receptor beta chain was sequenced for a study of cytomegalovirus exposure and HLA in healthy donors. Findings and limits, study-wide: Among TCR beta chains, those listed as cytomegalovirus-associated numbered around 160. As a later analysis revealed, the rate of TCR association differed by HLA locus, with DRB1 most and HLA-C fewest.

For this clone: No antigen is known for it.

Researchers ran the PCR with 60 Vbeta and 13 Jbeta primers. Profiling relied on immunoSEQ multiplex PCR, and the TCRdb table lists in-frame clones only, not all of them. The sample includes about 110,000 clones, roughly 70% of them seen just once. Source material: PBMCs. The TCR comes from a man in his forties or fifties in good health and CMV-seronegative.

This chain's CDR3 is CASSGGQGAYGYTF. The CDR3 coding sequence is TGTGCCAGCAGCGGTGGACAGGGGGCCTATGGCTACACCTTC. The chain combines TRBV9 with TRBJ1-2; TRBD1 aligns across 11 bases. Losses at the gene ends were 3 bases for V and 4 bases for J; bases not matched to a gene: 2. Germline V gene lookup returns CDR1 SGDLS and CDR2 YYNGEE. The CDR3 is 14 amino acids.